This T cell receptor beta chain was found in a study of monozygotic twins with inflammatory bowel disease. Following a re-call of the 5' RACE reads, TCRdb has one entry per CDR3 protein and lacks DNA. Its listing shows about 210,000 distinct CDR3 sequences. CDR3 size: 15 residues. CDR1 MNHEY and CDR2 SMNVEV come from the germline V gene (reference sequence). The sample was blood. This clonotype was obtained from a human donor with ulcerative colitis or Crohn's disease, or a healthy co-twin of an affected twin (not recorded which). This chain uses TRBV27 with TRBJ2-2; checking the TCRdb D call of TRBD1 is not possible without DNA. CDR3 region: CASSPRDRHTGELFF.